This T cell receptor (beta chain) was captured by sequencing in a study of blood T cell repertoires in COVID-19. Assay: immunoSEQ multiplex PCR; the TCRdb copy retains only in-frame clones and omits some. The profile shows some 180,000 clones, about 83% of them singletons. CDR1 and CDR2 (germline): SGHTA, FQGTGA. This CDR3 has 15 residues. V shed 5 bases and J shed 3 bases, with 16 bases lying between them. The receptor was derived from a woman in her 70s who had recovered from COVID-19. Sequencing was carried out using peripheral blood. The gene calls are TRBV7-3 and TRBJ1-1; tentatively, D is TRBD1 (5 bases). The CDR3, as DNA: TGTGCCAGCAGCCCCCGCGGCTGGGGGGACACTGAAGCTTTCTTT. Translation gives CASSPRGWGDTEAFF.